A selection of T cell receptor beta chains follows, all from one sample in a study of shared clonotypes between healthy human individuals. Generated by immunoSEQ multiplex PCR, the TCRdb table keeps only in-frame clones and is missing some. The sample has about 2.4 million clones, over 85% seen once. Sequenced material: naive CD4+ T cells from PBMCs. The receptor source for this set is a young man in good health. Some clones in this sample may be carry-over from other donors' samples. CDR3s include the opening cysteine and the closing phenylalanine or tryptophan. The D gene is left open where the match is weak. Size tells how often a clone was seen (once, few, many) or the class of an expanded clone, and some rows leave it out.

j_call | cdr3_length | clone_size | v_call | d_call | cdr3_aa | cdr3_nt
TRBJ2-1 | 15 | - | TRBV2 | - | CASKGPRTLYNEQFF | TGTGCCAGCAAGGGTCCGCGGACTCTCTACAATGAGCAGTTCTTC
TRBJ2-6 | 16 | - | TRBV10-2 | - | CASRDRLARGANVLTF | TGCGCCAGCAGGGACCGATTGGCGCGGGGGGCCAACGTCCTGACTTTC
TRBJ2-7 | 16 | - | TRBV7-9 | - | CASSFRGGQVSYEQYF | TGTGCCAGCAGCTTTCGGGGGGGACAGGTATCCTACGAGCAGTACTTC
TRBJ1-4 | 16 | - | TRBV9 | - | CASSVKGEPNWEKLFF | TGTGCCAGCAGCGTAAAGGGTGAGCCTAATTGGGAAAAACTGTTTTTT
TRBJ1-5 | 17 | once | TRBV10-3 | TRBD1 | CAIAKDRQKYSNQPQHF | TGTGCCATCGCTAAGGACAGGCAAAAATATAGCAATCAGCCCCAGCATTTT
TRBJ2-2 | 20 | - | TRBV19 | TRBD2 | CASARRGVAGGPSNTGELFF | TGTGCCAGTGCGCGTAGAGGGGTTGCGGGAGGGCCCTCGAACACCGGGGAGCTGTTTTTT
TRBJ1-5 | 17 | few | TRBV10-2 | - | CATDNSWTHKDYQPQHF | TGCGCCACCGACAACAGCTGGACTCATAAGGATTATCAGCCCCAGCATTTT
TRBJ2-5 | 15 | - | TRBV28 | - | CASSPMGAAGETQYF | TGTGCCAGCAGCCCTATGGGGGCCGCAGGAGAGACCCAGTACTTC
TRBJ1-2 | 15 | - | TRBV4-2 | - | CASSQDAGYSYGYTF | TGTGCCAGCAGCCAAGATGCGGGGTACTCCTATGGCTACACCTTC
TRBJ2-2 | 15 | - | TRBV7-8 | TRBD2 | CASSRRLAGTGELFF | TGTGCCAGCAGCCGGAGACTAGCAGGCACCGGGGAGCTGTTTTTT
TRBJ1-1 | 17 | - | TRBV19 | TRBD1 | CASSMTFSRGGHTEAFF | TGTGCCAGTAGTATGACTTTCTCACGAGGGGGCCACACTGAAGCTTTCTTT
TRBJ2-1 | 14 | - | TRBV30 | TRBD2 | CAWTSWRGRAEQFF | TGTGCCTGGACCTCTTGGCGCGGGAGGGCTGAGCAGTTCTTC
TRBJ1-1 | 16 | - | TRBV7-9 | TRBD1 | CASSVQGAGMNTEAFF | TGTGCCAGCAGCGTACAGGGGGCGGGAATGAACACTGAAGCTTTCTTT
TRBJ2-1 | 17 | - | TRBV5-1 | TRBD2 | CASSFGLLAGGYNEQFF | TGCGCCAGCAGCTTTGGGCTGCTAGCGGGAGGTTACAATGAGCAGTTCTTC
TRBJ2-3 | 15 | - | TRBV18 | - | CASSPPPGGADTQYF | TGTGCCAGCTCACCGCCCCCAGGGGGGGCAGATACGCAGTATTTT
TRBJ2-3 | 15 | - | TRBV18 | - | CASSLGQGSTDTQYF | TGTGCCAGCTCACTCGGCCAGGGATCAACAGATACGCAGTATTTT
TRBJ2-7 | 15 | - | TRBV4-3 | - | CASSQDGVVPYEQYF | TGCGCCAGCAGCCAAGATGGAGTAGTCCCCTACGAGCAGTACTTC
TRBJ1-2 | 13 | - | TRBV9 | - | CASSVDGIYGYTF | TGTGCCAGCAGCGTAGACGGTATCTATGGCTACACCTTC
TRBJ2-2 | 20 | - | TRBV9 | TRBD2 | CASSGFPGLAGGMNTGELFF | TGTGCCAGCAGCGGATTCCCGGGACTAGCGGGAGGGATGAACACCGGGGAGCTGTTTTTT
TRBJ2-7 | 15 | - | TRBV28 | - | CASSSTTTGSYEQYF | TGTGCCAGCAGTTCTACAACGACAGGTTCCTACGAGCAGTACTTC
TRBJ2-7 | 17 | - | TRBV27 | TRBD2 | CASRATSGRTKYYEQYF | TGTGCCAGCAGAGCGACTAGCGGACGGACTAAATACTACGAGCAGTACTTC
TRBJ2-5 | 12 | - | TRBV11-2 | - | CASSLGRETQYF | TGTGCCAGCAGCTTAGGCCGCGAGACCCAGTACTTC
TRBJ2-5 | 14 | - | TRBV19 | TRBD2 | CASSITSGRETQYF | TGTGCCAGTAGTATAACTAGCGGGCGAGAGACCCAGTACTTC
TRBJ2-4 | 12 | - | TRBV28 | - | CASSLNPRGQYF | TGTGCCAGCAGTTTAAACCCTAGGGGTCAGTACTTC
TRBJ2-3 | 16 | - | TRBV7-3 | - | CASSLRSGGAPDTQYF | TGTGCCAGCAGCTTGCGGTCCGGGGGCGCCCCAGATACGCAGTATTTT
TRBJ1-3 | 19 | - | TRBV4-2 | - | CASSQEPAGYTSSGNTIYF | TGTGCCAGCAGCCAAGAGCCTGCAGGGTACACTTCCTCTGGAAACACCATATATTTT